These T cell receptor beta chains were read from a single sample in a study of T cells after yellow fever vaccination. TCRdb re-derived calls from the 5' RACE reads in MiXCR, one entry per CDR3 protein. The sample includes under 550,000 distinct CDR3 sequences, 21% seen only once; the top ten take approximately 15%. Specimen: PBMCs, collected about 21 days after the first yellow fever vaccination. The receptors were sampled from a man aged 18 to 30 who received the YFV17D yellow fever vaccine. The CDR3 runs from the conserved cysteine through the conserved F or W. D genes are given only for firm matches. Clone size is given for some rows only: seen once, a few or many times, or a class if the clone is expanded.

TRBV7-2	TRBD2	TRBJ2-5	few	CASSFQAGEETQYF	TGTGCCAGCAGCTTTCAAGCGGGGGAAGAGACCCAGTACTTC
TRBV12-3/TRBV12-4	.	TRBJ1-2	once	CASSLVRHLHHYGYTF	TGTGCCAGCAGTTTAGTTCGGCACCTCCACCACTATGGCTACACCTTC
TRBV2	TRBD2	TRBJ2-5	few	CASSEIAGGPNQETQYF	TGTGCCAGCAGTGAAATAGCGGGGGGCCCGAACCAAGAGACCCAGTACTTC
TRBV5-1	.	TRBJ2-1	few	CASARGDEQFF	TGCGCCAGCGCCCGTGGGGATGAGCAGTTCTTC
TRBV4-1	.	TRBJ2-1	.	CASSQNIDNEQFF	TGCGCCAGCAGCCAAAACATAGACAATGAGCAGTTCTTC
TRBV6-1	.	TRBJ1-2	few	CASTQDRPRFYGYTF	TGTGCCAGCACGCAGGATCGCCCGCGGTTTTATGGCTACACCTTC
TRBV11-2	TRBD2	TRBJ2-1	many	CASSHSGGPVRGGFF	TGTGCCAGCAGCCACAGCGGGGGCCCCGTCCGGGGAGGGTTCTTC
TRBV7-2	TRBD2	TRBJ2-5	.	CASSLAGGGILIQETQYF	TGTGCCAGCAGCTTAGCTGGCGGGGGGATACTTATCCAAGAGACCCAGTACTTC
TRBV29-1	TRBD2	TRBJ2-2	.	CSAISGGYAGELFF	TGCAGCGCTATTAGCGGGGGGTACGCCGGGGAGCTGTTTTTT
TRBV6-1	.	TRBJ2-3	few	CASSGAGGSDTQYF	TGTGCCAGCAGTGGGGCCGGCGGGTCAGATACGCAGTATTTT
TRBV4-3	.	TRBJ2-7	few	CASSQDGGFYEQYF	TGCGCCAGCAGCCAAGATGGAGGGTTTTACGAGCAGTACTTC
TRBV5-1	.	TRBJ2-3	few	CASSPDVPGADTQYF	TGCGCCAGCAGCCCGGACGTACCTGGGGCAGATACGCAGTATTTT
TRBV12-3/TRBV12-4	TRBD2	TRBJ2-3	few	CASSLERGGTFF	TGTGCCAGCAGTTTAGAGCGGGGGGGCACTTTTTTT
TRBV15	.	TRBJ2-1	.	CATSQLRGGYNEQFF	TGTGCCACCAGCCAGCTGAGGGGGGGCTACAATGAGCAGTTCTTC
TRBV7-2	TRBD2	TRBJ2-1	.	CASSLQASGAYNEQFF	TGTGCCAGCAGCCTCCAGGCTAGCGGGGCCTACAATGAGCAGTTCTTC
TRBV7-2	.	TRBJ1-2	.	CASSLALISQAYGYTF	TGTGCCAGCAGCTTAGCGCTTATTTCACAAGCATATGGCTACACCTTC
TRBV14	TRBD2	TRBJ2-5	.	CASSIGLAEQETQYF	TGTGCCAGCAGCATCGGACTAGCGGAACAAGAGACCCAGTACTTC
TRBV7-3	.	TRBJ2-1	few	CASSLTDGEQFF	TGTGCCAGCAGCTTAACGGACGGTGAGCAGTTCTTC
TRBV29-1	.	TRBJ1-1	many	CSVVRGTPEAFF	TGCAGCGTTGTTCGTGGGACACCTGAAGCTTTCTTT
TRBV7-8	.	TRBJ2-5	few	CASRASPGKETQYF	TGTGCCAGCAGGGCTAGTCCAGGGAAAGAGACCCAGTACTTC
TRBV12-3/TRBV12-4	.	TRBJ1-5	.	CASSLNWGPRGNQPQHF	TGTGCCAGCAGTTTAAATTGGGGGCCCCGGGGCAATCAGCCCCAGCATTTT
TRBV29-1	.	TRBJ2-1	.	CSGLVLNEQFF	TGCAGCGGACTAGTACTCAATGAGCAGTTCTTC
TRBV6-5	.	TRBJ2-7	few	CASSFSGNRDEQYF	TGTGCCAGCAGTTTTTCAGGGAATCGCGACGAGCAGTACTTC
TRBV18	.	TRBJ1-2	.	CASSPDQGYYGYTF	TGTGCCAGCTCACCCGACCAGGGTTACTATGGCTACACCTTC
TRBV19	.	TRBJ1-6	few	CASSRKIGEDSPLHF	TGTGCCAGTAGTAGGAAGATTGGCGAAGATTCACCCCTCCACTTT
TRBV18	.	TRBJ1-5	.	CASSPYRGGRGGQPQHF	TGTGCCAGCTCACCATACCGGGGGGGCAGAGGAGGACAGCCCCAGCATTTT
TRBV20-1	TRBD1	TRBJ1-6	.	CSAISGTAFTLHF	TGCAGTGCTATCTCCGGGACAGCGTTCACCCTCCACTTT
TRBV7-2	.	TRBJ1-1	few	CASTMFGIEAFF	TGTGCCAGCACCATGTTTGGGATTGAGGCTTTCTTT
TRBV20-1	.	TRBJ2-3	.	CSAPLITGKDTQYF	TGCAGTGCTCCTCTTATAACAGGGAAAGATACGCAGTATTTT
TRBV29-1	.	TRBJ2-2	few	CSVEDIGENTGELFF	TGCAGCGTTGAAGATATTGGGGAAAACACCGGGGAGCTGTTTTTT
TRBV4-2	.	TRBJ2-2	.	CASSQDRFPGPGELFF	TGTGCCAGCAGCCAAGATCGATTTCCCGGACCCGGGGAGCTGTTTTTT
TRBV27	.	TRBJ2-2	.	CASSLYQQGSSGELFF	TGTGCCAGCAGTTTATACCAACAGGGTTCTTCCGGGGAGCTGTTTTTT
TRBV6-5	.	TRBJ2-1	.	CASSYSMGSYNEQFF	TGTGCCAGCAGTTACTCGATGGGATCCTACAATGAGCAGTTCTTC
TRBV29-1	.	TRBJ2-7	.	CSVGFHYEQYF	TGCAGCGTTGGATTTCACTACGAGCAGTACTTC
TRBV6-8	.	TRBJ1-1	few	CASSSLTAGTNGENTEAFF	TGTGCCAGCAGCTCTCTAACGGCAGGGACAAATGGGGAAAACACTGAAGCTTTCTTT
TRBV11-2	.	TRBJ2-1	.	CASSLAGGPSNEQFF	TGTGCCAGCAGCTTAGCCGGGGGGCCTAGCAATGAGCAGTTCTTC
TRBV5-1	.	TRBJ2-3	.	CASSLLAGTTTDTQYF	TGCGCCAGCAGCCTGTTGGCAGGTACCACCACAGATACGCAGTATTTT
TRBV12-1	.	TRBJ2-3	few	CASRAGLPYQYF	TGTGCCAGCAGGGCCGGACTTCCTTACCAGTATTTT
TRBV20-1	.	TRBJ1-2	.	CSARDGGSGGYTF	TGCAGTGCTAGAGATGGTGGGTCAGGTGGCTACACCTTC
TRBV4-3	.	TRBJ2-7	.	CASSLERRSYEQYF	TGCGCCAGCAGCTTGGAACGACGCTCCTACGAGCAGTACTTC
TRBV24-1	TRBD1	TRBJ2-2	few	CATSEPGGPGELFF	TGTGCCACCAGTGAGCCAGGGGGTCCCGGGGAGCTGTTTTTT
TRBV19	.	TRBJ1-4	.	CASSASWTATTNEKLFF	TGTGCCAGTAGTGCATCCTGGACAGCCACAACTAATGAAAAACTGTTTTTT
TRBV12-5	.	TRBJ1-3	.	CASGRLVEGHSGNTIYF	TGTGCTAGTGGCCGCCTGGTTGAGGGGCACTCTGGAAACACCATATATTTT
TRBV30	TRBD1	TRBJ1-1	.	CAWRAPRGDRGGLGTEAFF	TGTGCCTGGAGAGCCCCCCGCGGGGACAGGGGGGGGCTGGGCACTGAAGCTTTCTTT
TRBV7-2	TRBD2	TRBJ2-3	few	CASSLVAGGYTDTQYF	TGTGCCAGCAGCTTGGTGGCCGGGGGGTATACAGATACGCAGTATTTT
TRBV4-1	.	TRBJ1-4	.	CASSQAGVSRGEKLFF	TGCGCCAGCAGCCAAGCCGGGGTCTCCCGTGGTGAAAAACTGTTTTTT
TRBV7-9	.	TRBJ2-1	few	CASSPRGTEYNEQFF	TGTGCCAGCAGCCCCCGAGGGACGGAGTACAATGAGCAGTTCTTC
TRBV4-1	.	TRBJ1-4	.	CASSQESQRSEKLFF	TGCGCCAGCAGCCAAGAGTCACAGAGGAGCGAAAAACTGTTTTTT
TRBV7-7	.	TRBJ2-3	.	CASSSDSGYAQYF	TGTGCTAGCAGCTCCGACTCGGGCTACGCGCAGTATTTT
TRBV30	.	TRBJ1-5	few	CAWSNQSNQPQHF	TGTGCCTGGAGTAACCAGAGCAATCAGCCCCAGCATTTT
TRBV24-1	.	TRBJ1-2	few	CATSEWGVRYGYTF	TGTGCCACCAGTGAGTGGGGTGTCCGCTATGGCTACACCTTC
TRBV6-1	.	TRBJ2-2	.	CASSPRSGGTGELFF	TGTGCCAGCAGTCCCCGGTCCGGAGGGACCGGGGAGCTGTTTTTT
TRBV5-1	.	TRBJ1-1	.	CASRDQGNTEAFF	TGCGCCAGCAGAGACCAGGGGAACACTGAAGCTTTCTTT
TRBV7-9	.	TRBJ1-1	few	CASSSAMDTEAFF	TGTGCCAGCAGCTCGGCGATGGACACTGAAGCTTTCTTT
TRBV15	.	TRBJ2-5	few	CATSRDPAPVLGETQYF	TGTGCCACCAGCAGAGATCCAGCGCCCGTCTTAGGAGAGACCCAGTACTTC
TRBV20-1	.	TRBJ2-3	.	CRTGGPDTQYF	TGCAGGACTGGGGGCCCAGATACGCAGTATTTT
TRBV5-6	.	TRBJ2-2	many	CASSLATSSVTGELFF	TGTGCCAGCAGCTTGGCGACTAGTAGTGTCACCGGGGAGCTGTTTTTT
TRBV27	TRBD2	TRBJ2-1	.	CASSGGGYYNEQFF	TGTGCCAGCAGCGGGGGGGGGTACTACAATGAGCAGTTCTTC
TRBV27	.	TRBJ2-5	few	CASSPGDSPNVDQETQYF	TGTGCCAGCAGTCCAGGGGACTCTCCCAACGTGGACCAAGAGACCCAGTACTTC
TRBV5-1	.	TRBJ1-4	few	CASSLWDGANEKLFF	TGCGCCAGCAGCTTGTGGGACGGTGCAAATGAAAAACTGTTTTTT